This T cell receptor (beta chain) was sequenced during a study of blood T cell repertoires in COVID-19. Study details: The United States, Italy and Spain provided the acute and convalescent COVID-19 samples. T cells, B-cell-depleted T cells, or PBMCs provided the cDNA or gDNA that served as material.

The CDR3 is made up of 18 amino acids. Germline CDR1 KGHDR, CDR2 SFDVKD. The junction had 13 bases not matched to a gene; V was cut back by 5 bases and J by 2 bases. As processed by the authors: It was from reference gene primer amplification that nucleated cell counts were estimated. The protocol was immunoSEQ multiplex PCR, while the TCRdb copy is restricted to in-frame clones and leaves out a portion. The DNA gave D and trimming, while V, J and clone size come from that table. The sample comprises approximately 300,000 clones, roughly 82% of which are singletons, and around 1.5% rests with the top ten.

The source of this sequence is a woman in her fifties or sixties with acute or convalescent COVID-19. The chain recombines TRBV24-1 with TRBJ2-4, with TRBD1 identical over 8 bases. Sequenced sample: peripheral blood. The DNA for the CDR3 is TGTGCCACCAGTGTTGGTCTCGGACAGGGCGGAACCAAAAACATTCAGTACTTC. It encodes CATSVGLGQGGTKNIQYF.